The 9 T cell receptor beta chains listed next were all sequenced from one sample in a study of T-cell memory formation after mild COVID-19. One entry per CDR3 protein results from TCRdb running MiXCR on the 5' RACE reads. The sample lists approximately 560,000 distinct CDR3 sequences, 15% to 20% occurring once. Material for sequencing was PBMCs or a T cell subset sorted from them (not recorded which). Every receptor here comes from an adult woman who had mild COVID-19 (a few samples of this study predate the infection). Cell type and time point are not known.

The chain couples TRBV27 to TRBJ2-5; TRBD2 agrees at 7 bases. The V segment lost 6 bases and the J segment 4 bases; nucleotides outside the gene matches: 8. Per germline, CDR1 MNHEY and CDR2 SMNVEV (reference sequence). The CDR3 has 14 amino acids. The CDR3 region has the DNA TGTGCCAGCAGCCCCCCGGGGGGTATAGAGACCCAGTACTTC. Translation gives CASSPPGGIETQYF.

This clonotype was detected only a few times. CDR3 sequence: CATSDLGNDEQFF. In DNA, the CDR3 is TGTGCCACCAGTGATTTGGGAAATGATGAGCAGTTCTTC. The V call is TRBV24-1, the J call TRBJ2-1, with D unclear. CDR1 and CDR2 (germline): KGHDR, SFDVKD. CDR3 length: 13 amino acids. Trimming stripped 0 bases from V and 8 bases from J, with 7 bases between.

The chain uses TRBV29-1 and TRBJ2-5, with D unresolved. V was pared by 4 bases and J by 1 base, with 10 bases between. Germline V gene sequence: CDR1 SQVTM, CDR2 ANQGSEA. CDR3 length: 13 residues. CDR3 sequence (DNA): TGCAGCGTTGGCTTAGTGCCCCAAGAGACCCAGTACTTC. Translation gives CSVGLVPQETQYF.

The V and J genes are TRBV5-1 and TRBJ2-7; D call uncertain. V lost 4 bases and J 4 bases, leaving 15 bases between the germline ends. CDR3 length: 14 residues. Germline CDR1 SGHRS, CDR2 YFSETQ. The CDR3 protein is CASSPSGLWYEQYF. CDR3 DNA sequence: TGCGCCAGCAGCCCGTCTGGCCTCTGGTACGAGCAGTACTTC.

The genes are TRBV29-1 and TRBJ1-1, with 8 bases fitting TRBD1. Germline V gene sequence: CDR1 SQVTM, CDR2 ANQGSEA. The V segment lost 7 bases and the J segment 4 bases; nucleotides outside the gene matches: 14. The CDR3 totals 15 residues. Here the CDR3 reads CSDIRLTGGSTEAFF. In DNA form, the CDR3 reads TGCAGCGATATACGCCTTACAGGGGGGAGCACTGAAGCTTTCTTT. The full variable domain, its missing parts supplied by reference TRBV29-1 and TRBJ1-1, is SAVISQKPSRDICQRGTSLTIQCQVDSQVTMMFWYRQQPGQSLTLIATANQGSEATYESGFVIDKFPISRPNLTFSTLTVSNMSPEDSSIYLCSDIRLTGGSTEAFFGQGTRLTVV.

This chain links TRBV12-3 or TRBV12-4 with TRBJ2-1, with a possible D match to TRBD1 (5 bases). The CDR3 has 15 amino acids. Trimming shortened V by 5 bases and J by 4 bases, and 15 bases separated the two germline ends. The DNA for the CDR3 is TGTGCCAGCAGTCAAACTATTTCAGGGTACAATGAGCAGTTCTTC. The encoded protein is CASSQTISGYNEQFF.

This chain connects TRBV7-3 to TRBJ2-2; weak D call: TRBD2 (5 bases). Trimming took 2 bases from V and 5 from J, leaving 12 bases between them. Germline V CDR1 and CDR2: SGHTA, FQGTGA. The CDR3 runs 15 residues. The CDR3 region is CASSLVGWETGELFF. In nucleotides, the CDR3 is TGTGCCAGCAGCTTAGTGGGATGGGAGACCGGGGAGCTGTTTTTT.

This clonotype turned up a few times. The J gene is TRBJ2-5, the V gene TRBV6-1; 7 nucleotides line up with TRBD2. Germline assignment: CDR1 MNHNS and CDR2 SASEGT. V gave up 5 bases and J gave up 6 bases; unmatched junction bases: 9. The CDR3 runs to 14 residues. Here the CDR3 DNA reads TGTGCCAGCAGTTCAAGCGGGATAAAGCAGACCCAGTACTTC. Its protein is CASSSSGIKQTQYF.

The gene calls are TRBV18 and TRBJ2-1; TRBD2 matches 11 bases. CDR1 and CDR2 from the germline V gene are KGHSH and LQKENI. The CDR3 runs to 14 residues. The V segment lost 5 bases and the J segment 6 bases; nucleotides outside the gene matches: 3. The CDR3 region is CASSIAGGPNEQFF. The DNA for the CDR3 is TGTGCCAGCTCAATAGCGGGGGGGCCCAATGAGCAGTTCTTC.